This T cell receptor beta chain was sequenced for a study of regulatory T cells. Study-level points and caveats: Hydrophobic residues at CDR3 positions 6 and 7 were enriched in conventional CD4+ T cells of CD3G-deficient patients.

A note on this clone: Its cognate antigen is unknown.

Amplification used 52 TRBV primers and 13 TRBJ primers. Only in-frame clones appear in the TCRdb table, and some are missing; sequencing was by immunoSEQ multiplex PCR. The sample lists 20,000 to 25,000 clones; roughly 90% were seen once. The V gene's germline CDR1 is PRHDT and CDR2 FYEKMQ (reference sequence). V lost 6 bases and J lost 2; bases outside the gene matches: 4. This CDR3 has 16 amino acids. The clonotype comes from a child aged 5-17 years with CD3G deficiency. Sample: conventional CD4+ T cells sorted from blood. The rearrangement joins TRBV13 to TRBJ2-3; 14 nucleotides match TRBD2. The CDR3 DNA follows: TGTGCCAGCAGTAAGGGACTAGCGGGAGACACAGATACGCAGTATTTT. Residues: CASSKGLAGDTDTQYF.